Following are 17 T cell receptor beta chains from one sample sequenced in a study of cytomegalovirus exposure and HLA in healthy donors. PCR employed 60 Vbeta and 13 Jbeta primers. Profiling relied on immunoSEQ multiplex PCR, and the TCRdb table lists in-frame clones only, not all of them. The sample contains 160,000 or so clones, more than 75% of which appear only once. Material for sequencing was PBMCs. The receptors were sampled from a young man in good health and CMV-seropositive.

This clone was counted a few times. This chain joins TRBV19 and TRBJ1-6; the match to TRBD1 covers 8 bases. CDR1 and CDR2 from the germline V gene are LNHDA and SQIVND (reference sequence). This CDR3 comprises 15 residues. Trimming took 5 bases from V and 14 from J; bases not matched to a gene: 14. The CDR3 DNA reads as TGTGCCAGTAGTTCCTATCTACCCCCGGGACAGGCCCTCCACTTT. This encodes CASSSYLPPGQALHF.

V gene TRBV19 combines with J gene TRBJ1-5; 10 bases agree with TRBD1. The CDR3 is 16 residues long. V lost 9 bases to trimming and J lost 7 bases; unmatched junction nucleotides: 15. Germline assignment: CDR1 LNHDA and CDR2 SQIVND (reference sequence). In DNA form, the CDR3 reads TGTGCCAGCACGCCGGGATGGACAGGGGGGTACCAGCCCCAGCATTTT. Translated: CASTPGWTGGYQPQHF.

There are a few counts of this clone. The chain employs TRBV12-2 and TRBJ1-6; no DNA check was done on the table's D call, TRBD1. TRBV12-2 is a recognized pseudogene. CDR3 length: 15 residues. The CDR3 DNA reads TGTGCAAGTCGCTTAGTTGGGCAGGGGGACTCACCCCTCCACTTT. As protein: CASRLVGQGDSPLHF.

This clone was counted between two and nine times. The chain employs TRBV15 and TRBJ2-7, with 9 positions matching TRBD1. This CDR3 is built from 13 residues. V dropped 5 bases and J dropped 9; count of bases not matched to a gene: 8. Per germline, CDR1 LNHNV and CDR2 YYDKDF (reference sequence). For the CDR3, the DNA is TGTGCCACCAGCCCTTCGGGACAGGGAAGGCAGTACTTC. As protein: CATSPSGQGRQYF.

This chain links TRBV5-6 with TRBJ1-5; maybe TRBD1 (6 bases). CDR3 length equals 16 residues. Germline lookup yields CDR1 SGHDT and CDR2 YYEEEE. The V end was cut by 1 base, the J end by 4 bases, with 15 bases between. The CDR3 reads CASSLYGQPTNQPQHF. As DNA, the CDR3 is TGTGCCAGCAGCTTGTATGGACAGCCGACTAATCAGCCCCAGCATTTT.

This chain links TRBV27 with TRBJ1-6; D uncertain. The CDR3 is made up of 15 amino acids. Trimming left V 5 bases short and J 12 bases short, with 20 bases between. Germline values: CDR1 MNHEY, CDR2 SMNVEV (reference sequence). The CDR3 nucleotides read TGTGCCAGCAGTCCCCAAAGCCCGACTCTCCTACCCCTCCACTTT. Protein product: CASSPQSPTLLPLHF.

The rearrangement uses TRBV5-1 and TRBJ2-1; maybe TRBD2 (6 bases). The length of the CDR3 is 16 residues. Trimming shortened V by 1 base and J by 9 bases, and 20 bases separated the two germline ends. Germline values: CDR1 SGHRS, CDR2 YFSETQ. In nucleotides, the CDR3 is TGCGCCAGCAGCTTGATCCCCCCAGCGGGTCCCTCTGAGCAGTTCTTC. Protein product: CASSLIPPAGPSEQFF.

This clone was counted a few times. The gene calls are TRBV18 and TRBJ1-5, with 7 bases lining up with TRBD1. The V gene end was trimmed by 8 bases and the J gene end by 0 bases; junction bases not matched to a gene: 7. Germline CDR1 and CDR2: KGHSH and LQKENI. CDR3 length: 15 amino acids. CDR3 region: CASAQQGNSNQPQHF. The CDR3 region has the DNA TGTGCCAGCGCCCAACAGGGGAATAGCAATCAGCCCCAGCATTTT.

The CDR3 DNA sequence: TGTGCCAGCAGTTACTCCCCCCTGGGCGCCTATGGCTACACCTTC. Translating gives CASSYSPLGAYGYTF. The J gene is TRBJ1-2, the V gene TRBV6-5; no clear D. The CDR3 runs 15 residues. Germline lookup yields CDR1 MNHEY and CDR2 SVGAGI. V was clipped by 0 bases and J by 4 bases, with 12 bases between them.

The chain links TRBV7-3 to TRBJ2-2; D gene unclear. V was pared by 5 bases and J by 5 bases, with 9 bases between. The germline V gene encodes CDR1 SGHTA and CDR2 FQGTGA. The CDR3 consists of 13 residues. CDR3 loop: CASSRDLTGELFF. Written as DNA, the CDR3 is TGTGCCAGCAGCCGCGACTTAACCGGGGAGCTGTTTTTT.

This sequence joins TRBV5-5 and TRBJ2-7, with TRBD1 identical over 9 bases. The CDR3 is 15 amino acids. The trim removed 4 bases at V and 3 bases at J, leaving 8 bases unmatched. The germline CDR1 and CDR2 sequences are SGHKS and YYEKEE (reference sequence). The CDR3 loop is CASSHNPGQGYEQYF. CDR3 nucleotides: TGTGCCAGCAGCCATAACCCGGGACAGGGCTACGAGCAGTACTTC.

V gene TRBV5-1 combines with J gene TRBJ2-2, with 8 bases matching TRBD2. The CDR3 has 16 amino acids. Unmatched junction bases numbered 10, after V lost 2 bases and J lost 7 bases. CDR1 and CDR2 (germline): SGHRS, YFSETQ. CDR3 residues: CASSLDGRAYLGELFF. The DNA for the CDR3 is TGCGCCAGCAGCTTAGACGGGAGGGCCTATCTCGGGGAGCTGTTTTTT.

The chain uses TRBV7-9 and TRBJ2-2, with D unclear. Germline-derived CDR1 and CDR2 are SEHNR and FQNEAQ (reference sequence). CDR3 length: 14 residues. V was cut by 2 bases and J by 0 bases, with 4 bases left in between. The CDR3 reads CASSLPSNTGELFF. DNA of the CDR3: TGTGCCAGCAGCTTACCCTCGAACACCGGGGAGCTGTTTTTT.

This chain joins TRBV7-4 and TRBJ2-1; TRBD2 aligns across 7 bases. The V segment lost 1 base and the J segment 0 bases; nucleotides outside the gene matches: 3. Per the germline V gene, CDR1 is SGHVT and CDR2 is SQSDAQ. CDR3 length: 16 amino acids. CDR3 residues: CASSLGRGSSYNEQFF. For the CDR3, the DNA is TGTGCCAGCAGCTTAGGACGCGGGAGCTCCTACAATGAGCAGTTCTTC.

The CDR3 coding sequence is TGTGCCACCCTGGGGGGGTCCATGAACACTGAAGCTTTCTTT. Its protein product is CATLGGSMNTEAFF. The V gene is TRBV6-1, the J gene TRBJ1-1; D might be TRBD1 (5 bases). This CDR3 is built from 14 residues. The ends were cut back, 10 bases at V and 0 bases at J, with 15 bases in the middle. The germline CDR1 and CDR2 sequences are MNHNS and SASEGT.

The chain employs TRBV11-2 and TRBJ2-2; TRBD2 might be the D (6 bases). V was trimmed by 3 bases and J by 6 bases, leaving 11 bases between them. Germline CDR1 SGHAT, CDR2 FQNNGV. This CDR3 is 14 amino acids long. The DNA of the CDR3 is TGTGCCAGCAGCTTCGAGAGGGAGGCCGGGGAGCTGTTTTTT. Amino acids: CASSFEREAGELFF.

V usage is TRBV2 and J usage is TRBJ1-4; TRBD1 agrees at 10 bases. Germline loops: CDR1 SNHLY, CDR2 FYNNEI. The CDR3 totals 14 residues. V shed 6 bases, J shed 8 bases, and the junction held 6 bases outside the gene matches. The CDR3 DNA reads as TGTGCCAGCAGCAGACAGGGGGCAGGCGAAAAACTGTTTTTT. This encodes CASSRQGAGEKLFF.